These 32 T cell receptor beta chains came from one sample sequenced in a study of human T cells and chemical hapten exposure. TCRdb fed the RACE reads into MiXCR, producing one record per CDR3 protein. The sample lists 120,000 or so distinct CDR3 sequences, about 10% occurring once. Described time point: patch test 3, about 24 weeks after DPC sensitization. Sample treatment: therapeutic diphenylcyclopropenone sensitization with weekly scalp DPC. Sequencing used whole blood, obtained in connection with sensitization to the hapten diphenylcyclopropenone (DPC). These receptors originate from a woman in her forties or fifties with alopecia areata. Some clones in this sample may be carry-over from other donors' samples.

This clonotype appeared a few times. The rearrangement links TRBV7-2 to TRBJ2-3; 7 bases line up with TRBD2. Trimming removed 7 bases from V and 0 bases from J; junction bases left unmatched: 7. Germline loops: CDR1 SGHTA, CDR2 FQGNSA. This CDR3 comprises 15 residues. CDR3 loop: CASNGRRGSTDTQYF. CDR3 nucleotides: TGTGCCAGCAACGGTAGGCGGGGGAGCACAGATACGCAGTATTTT.

This clonotype was seen more than once but under ten times. The rearrangement uses TRBV6-6 and TRBJ1-6, with a weak D call TRBD1 (6 bases). Germline CDR1 and CDR2: MNHNY and SVGAGI (reference sequence). This CDR3 comprises 13 residues. The germline V and J ends were trimmed by 6 bases and 7 bases, with 10 bases remaining between them. The CDR3, as DNA: TGTGCCAGCAGACAGGGATTAAATTCACCCCTCCACTTT. This codes for CASRQGLNSPLHF.

The chain has TRBV6-6 and TRBJ2-7; D may be TRBD1 (6 bases). The V gene's germline CDR1 is MNHNY and CDR2 SVGAGI (reference sequence). V was cut by 4 bases and J by 1 base, with 11 bases left in between. The CDR3 totals 14 residues. The CDR3 DNA sequence: TGTGCCAGCAGTTCCGCGACAGGTTCCTACGAGCAGTACTTC. Protein product: CASSSATGSYEQYF.

The table lists this clonotype with a few counts. The genes are TRBV7-9 and TRBJ1-1; D unclear. Trimming left V 0 bases short and J 3 bases short, with 5 bases between. The CDR3 is made up of 13 amino acids. Germline V gene data show CDR1 as SEHNR and CDR2 as FQNEAQ (reference sequence). The CDR3 loop reads CASSLARYTEAFF. CDR3 in DNA: TGTGCCAGCAGCTTAGCTCGGTACACTGAAGCTTTCTTT.

V gene TRBV28 combines with J gene TRBJ2-3; 9 positions agree with TRBD2. V shed 6 bases and J 1 base; nucleotides not matched to a gene: 17. The CDR3 is 19 amino acids. The germline gives CDR1 MDHEN, CDR2 SYDVKM. The CDR3 nucleotides are TGTGCCAGCAGCGAAGCCGTCATAGCGGGAGCGGAGGGCACAGATACGCAGTATTTT. Translated: CASSEAVIAGAEGTDTQYF. The full variable domain, rest sourced from reference TRBV28 and TRBJ2-3, is DVKVTQSSRYLVKRTGEKVFLECVQDMDHENMFWYRQDPGLGLRLIYFSYDVKMKEKGDIPEGYSVSREKKERFSLILESASTNQTSMYLCASSEAVIAGAEGTDTQYFGPGTRLTVL.

Only a few counts were recorded for this clonotype. The chain employs TRBV29-1 and TRBJ1-5; 9 nucleotides line up with TRBD1. V lost 6 bases to trimming and J lost 6 bases; unmatched junction nucleotides: 6. The CDR3 sequence is 13 residues long. Germline lookup yields CDR1 SQVTM and CDR2 ANQGSEA. The CDR3 DNA follows: TGCAGCGTCGGGACAGGGTGGGGTCAGCCCCAGCATTTT. It specifies CSVGTGWGQPQHF. Drawing the rest from reference TRBV29-1 and TRBJ1-5, the complete variable domain is SAVISQKPSRDICQRGTSLTIQCQVDSQVTMMFWYRQQPGQSLTLIATANQGSEATYESGFVIDKFPISRPNLTFSTLTVSNMSPEDSSIYLCSVGTGWGQPQHFGDGTRLSIL.

The chain carries TRBV9 and TRBJ1-2, with D possibly TRBD1 on 5 matching bases. This CDR3 contains 15 residues. V was clipped by 2 bases and J by 2 bases, with 13 bases between them. Germline V CDR1 and CDR2: SGDLS, YYNGEE. CDR3 sequence (DNA): TGTGCCAGCAGCGTCGGCACAGAGGGGAACTATGGCTACACCTTC. Its translation: CASSVGTEGNYGYTF.

This clonotype has a count of ten or more. This CDR3 reads CASSPSGGNYEQYF. CDR3 in DNA: TGTGCCAGCTCACCCAGCGGAGGGAACTACGAGCAGTACTTC. The gene calls are TRBV18 and TRBJ2-7, with a tentative D call TRBD2 (6 bases). CDR1 and CDR2 (germline): KGHSH, LQKENI. The CDR3 runs to 14 residues. V shed 3 bases and J shed 3 bases, with 12 bases lying between them.

In nucleotides, the CDR3 is TGTGCCACTTTAACCACGGGGGTGCAGTACTTC. Translating it yields CATLTTGVQYF. The V gene is TRBV2, the J gene TRBJ2-7, with D perhaps TRBD2 (6 bases). The CDR3 consists of 11 residues. V shed 10 bases and J shed 9 bases, with 16 bases lying between them. CDR1 is SNHLY and CDR2 is FYNNEI in the germline V gene.

This sequence joins TRBV12-3 or TRBV12-4 and TRBJ2-7; D gene uncertain. This CDR3 region has 11 residues. The V and J ends lost 3 bases and 6 bases respectively, with 6 bases between them. CDR3 nucleotides: TGTGCCAGCAGTTTTGGTCCCGAGCAGTACTTC. Protein product: CASSFGPEQYF.

Details on this clonotype: This may stem from a read error, because a much larger clone lies one nucleotide away. The chain links TRBV12-3 or TRBV12-4 to TRBJ1-1; D call uncertain. The CDR3 runs to 13 residues. Trimming left V 6 bases short and J 7 bases short, with 15 bases between. Here the CDR3 reads CASSQTGSIEAFF. In nucleotides, the CDR3 is TGTGCCAGCAGCCAAACCGGAAGCATTGAAGCTTTCTTT.

This clonotype came up many times. The rearrangement links TRBV20-1 to TRBJ2-3; tentative D call: TRBD2 (5 bases). The CDR3 runs to 15 residues. Trimming took 3 bases from V and 2 from J, leaving 15 bases between them. Germline V lookup: CDR1 DFQATT, CDR2 SNEGSKA (reference sequence). The chain's CDR3 is CSASLLGAVTDTQYF. CDR3 sequence (DNA): TGCAGTGCTAGTTTATTGGGAGCGGTCACAGATACGCAGTATTTT.

This clonotype was recorded a few times. The chain combines TRBV4-1 with TRBJ2-3; a weak D match, TRBD1 (6 bases). Trimming stripped 3 bases from V and 2 bases from J, with 15 bases between. Looked up from germline, CDR1 is MGHRA and CDR2 is YSYEKL. The CDR3 has 16 residues. The CDR3 nucleotides are TGCGCCAGCAGCCAGGAACACAGGGTATCCACAGATACGCAGTATTTT. Its translation: CASSQEHRVSTDTQYF.

Written as DNA, the CDR3 is TGTGCCAGCAGCTTAGATGGGGCGAGGGACGAGCAGTACTTC. It specifies CASSLDGARDEQYF. The J gene is TRBJ2-7, the V gene TRBV11-3; D tentatively reads TRBD1 or TRBD2 (5 bases each). The CDR3 contains 14 residues. Germline V lookup: CDR1 SGHNT, CDR2 YENEEA. Trimming removed 0 bases from V and 5 bases from J, with 11 bases in between.

This clonotype was found many times. The CDR3 spells CASSHSGGGPQFF. CDR3 DNA: TGCGCCAGCAGCCATAGCGGGGGAGGGCCTCAGTTCTTC. This rearrangement joins TRBV4-3 to TRBJ2-1; TRBD2 matches 9 bases. The length of the CDR3 is 13 residues. CDR1 LGHNA and CDR2 YSLEER come from the germline V gene. V lost 3 bases, J lost 13 bases, and 7 bases stayed unmatched.

The gene calls are TRBV3-1 and TRBJ2-3; TRBD2 matches at 10 bases. V shed 2 bases and J 7 bases; nucleotides not matched to a gene: 3. The CDR3 has 14 residues. Germline lookup yields CDR1 LGHDT and CDR2 YNNKEL (reference sequence). The CDR3 DNA follows: TGTGCCAGCAGCCAAACTAGCGGGGACTATACGCAGTATTTT. Translation gives CASSQTSGDYTQYF.

The chain employs TRBV7-2 and TRBJ1-3, with D tentatively TRBD1 (6 bases). The CDR3 loop spans 16 amino acids. V lost 4 bases and J 0 bases, leaving 13 bases between the germline ends. From germline, CDR1 is SGHTA and CDR2 FQGNSA. The DNA for the CDR3 is TGTGCCAGCAGCTCGTCCCAGGGGTCCTCTGGAAACACCATATATTTT. This codes for CASSSSQGSSGNTIYF.

This chain connects TRBV29-1 to TRBJ2-7; unclear D gene. Trimming left V 4 bases short and J 4 bases short, with 14 bases between. Germline V gene lookup returns CDR1 SQVTM and CDR2 ANQGSEA. CDR3 size: 13 residues. This CDR3 reads CSVAPRAAYEQYF. CDR3 bases: TGCAGCGTTGCTCCCCGGGCCGCGTACGAGCAGTACTTC.

This CDR3 reads CASSPAAMNTEAFF. CDR3 sequence (DNA): TGTGCCAGCTCACCGGCGGCGATGAACACTGAAGCTTTCTTT. This rearrangement joins TRBV18 to TRBJ1-1, with D unresolved. From germline, CDR1 is KGHSH and CDR2 LQKENI. Trimming left V 3 bases short and J 0 bases short, with 8 bases between. This CDR3 spans 14 amino acids.

This clonotype was observed many times. The rearrangement uses TRBV7-2 and TRBJ2-7; TRBD1 agrees at 9 bases. In germline, CDR1 is SGHTA, CDR2 FQGNSA. V lost 3 bases to trimming and J lost 3 bases; unmatched junction nucleotides: 3. The CDR3 runs 14 residues. The CDR3 DNA follows: TGTGCCAGCAGCTTCGGACAGGGGAGCTACGAGCAGTACTTC. Its protein product is CASSFGQGSYEQYF.

A few counts support this clonotype. This rearrangement joins TRBV21-1 to TRBJ2-5; TRBD1 is the table's D call, not checked against the DNA. TRBV21-1 is marked as a pseudogene. The CDR3 runs 14 residues. Here the CDR3 reads CARGRGTYQETQYF. The CDR3 nucleotides are TGTGCCAGGGGCAGGGGGACGTACCAAGAGACCCAGTACTTC.

This clonotype was counted ten times or more. The rearrangement uses TRBV12-3 or TRBV12-4 and TRBJ1-6; TRBD1 might be the D (5 bases). This CDR3 has 16 amino acids. The V gene lost 8 bases and the J gene lost 6 bases, with 20 bases spanning the gap. CDR3 protein: CASGKTVGTRNSPLHF. As DNA, the CDR3 is TGTGCCAGCGGAAAGACGGTGGGGACCCGTAATTCACCCCTCCACTTT.

V usage is TRBV27 and J usage is TRBJ2-3; D uncertain. CDR1 MNHEY and CDR2 SMNVEV come from the germline V gene (reference sequence). This CDR3 is 15 amino acids long. Trimming removed 5 bases at V and 2 bases at J, with 14 bases between. CDR3 coding DNA: TGTGCCAGCAGTCCCACACTCGTGACCACAGATACGCAGTATTTT. This encodes CASSPTLVTTDTQYF.

About this clonotype: This may come from a read error, since a much larger clone is one base off. J is TRBJ2-7 and V is TRBV3-1; TRBD2 matches 7 bases. From germline, CDR1 is LGHDT and CDR2 YNNKEL (reference sequence). The length of the CDR3 is 14 residues. The CDR3 region is CACSPPGTNYEQYF. CDR3 sequence (DNA): TGTGCCTGCAGCCCCCCGGGGACTAACTACGAGCAGTACTTC.

The chain is built from TRBV29-1 and TRBJ1-2; 11 positions agree with TRBD1. V lost 2 bases and J lost 6; bases outside the gene matches: 5. This CDR3 region has 14 residues. Per germline, CDR1 SQVTM and CDR2 ANQGSEA. The CDR3 nucleotides read TGCAGCGTTGAATTGGACAGGGGGCTTGATGGCTACACCTTC. As protein: CSVELDRGLDGYTF.

V is TRBV28 and J is TRBJ2-7; weak D call: TRBD2 (6 bases). CDR1 MDHEN and CDR2 SYDVKM come from the germline V gene. The CDR3 is made up of 15 amino acids. V was cut by 5 bases and J by 8 bases, with 22 bases left in between. CDR3 loop: CASSHLLGGVMKQYF. The CDR3 bases are TGTGCCAGCAGTCACCTCTTGGGCGGGGTAATGAAGCAGTACTTC.

Here the CDR3 reads CASSLGGRSTF. The CDR3 DNA reads TGTGCCAGCAGCTTGGGCGGCCGAAGTACCTTC. V is TRBV5-6 and J is TRBJ1-2; D is uncertain. The CDR3 has 11 residues. CDR1 is SGHDT, CDR2 YYEEEE, per germline. Trimming pared 0 bases from V and 14 bases from J, leaving 11 bases between.

The V call is TRBV6-1, the J call TRBJ2-1; the D is unclear. The V gene's germline CDR1 is MNHNS and CDR2 SASEGT. The V gene lost 0 bases and the J gene lost 4 bases, with 19 bases spanning the gap. The CDR3 has 18 amino acids. CDR3 nucleotides: TGTGCCAGCAGTGAAGCGCTTGGACGCCTCGCCAATTACAATGAGCAGTTCTTC. Amino acids: CASSEALGRLANYNEQFF.

This clonotype occurred many times. This sequence joins TRBV10-1 and TRBJ2-7, with D possibly being TRBD1 (6 bases). This CDR3 region has 14 residues. Germline V lookup: CDR1 WNHNN, CDR2 SYGVQD (reference sequence). V lost 0 bases and J lost 2, with 8 bases in between. This CDR3 reads CASSESTGTYEQYF. DNA of the CDR3: TGCGCCAGCAGTGAGTCCACAGGGACCTACGAGCAGTACTTC.

The chain has TRBV28 and TRBJ1-5; D unclear. The CDR3 runs 17 residues. V gave up 6 bases and J gave up 3 bases, with 21 bases separating them. Germline lookup yields CDR1 MDHEN and CDR2 SYDVKM. The CDR3 region has the DNA TGTGCCAGCAGCCATGGGCTGGAAGGGAGCATCAATCAGCCCCAGCATTTT. This translates into CASSHGLEGSINQPQHF.

The chain combines TRBV29-1 with TRBJ2-1; 8 bases fit TRBD2. The CDR3 covers 14 residues. CDR1 and CDR2 from the germline V gene are SQVTM and ANQGSEA. J lost 3 bases, V lost 6 bases, and 7 bases had no gene match. The CDR3 loop is CSVTSSGNYNEQFF. CDR3 in DNA: TGCAGCGTCACCAGTAGCGGGAACTACAATGAGCAGTTCTTC.

V gene TRBV28 combines with J gene TRBJ2-7; 7 bases agree with TRBD2. Germline V gene sequence: CDR1 MDHEN, CDR2 SYDVKM. Trimming at V came to 7 bases and at J to 4 bases, leaving 10 bases not matched to a gene. The CDR3 loop spans 14 amino acids. This CDR3 reads CASTRGEGLYEQYF. The CDR3 DNA sequence: TGTGCCAGCACTCGGGGGGAGGGGCTGTACGAGCAGTACTTC.